The rows below give T cell receptor beta chains drawn from one sample of a study of blood T cell repertoires in COVID-19. Produced via immunoSEQ multiplex PCR; TCRdb's table is partial and in-frame only. The sample holds 150,000 to 200,000 clones, about four fifths seen once. The specimen sequenced was PBMCs or T cells enriched from blood (not recorded which). The receptors here all came from a man aged 35-49 years who had recovered from COVID-19. Each CDR3 is given with its conserved first and last residue. Each record gives: clone size, J gene, V gene, D gene, CDR3 protein, CDR3 DNA. A D gene is named only where the DNA matches it firmly. Clone sizes are given selectively: once, few, many, or a class where the clone is expanded.

>NA|TRBJ1-2|TRBV12-3/TRBV12-4|TRBD1
CASSPYRGGYTF
TGTGCCAGCAGTCCATACAGGGGCGGCTACACCTTC
>NA|TRBJ1-6|TRBV28|NA
CASSSSSGGGRYNSPLHF
TGTGCCAGCAGTTCCTCCAGCGGAGGTGGACGCTATAATTCACCCCTCCACTTT
>NA|TRBJ1-2|TRBV5-1|TRBD1
CASSLEGQGFLYGYTF
TGCGCCAGCAGCTTGGAAGGACAGGGGTTTCTCTATGGCTACACCTTC
>NA|TRBJ1-1|TRBV25-1|NA
CASSGRGQGSTEAFF
TGTGCCAGCAGTGGGAGGGGTCAAGGGAGCACTGAAGCTTTCTTT
>NA|TRBJ2-6|TRBV4-1|NA
CASSQASNRAFSGANVLTF
TGCGCCAGCAGCCAAGCGTCCAACAGGGCCTTCTCTGGGGCCAACGTCCTGACTTTC
>NA|TRBJ2-1|TRBV25-1|NA
CASSELASPLNEQFF
TGTGCCAGCAGTGAATTGGCTAGTCCTCTCAATGAGCAGTTCTTC
>NA|TRBJ2-1|TRBV3-1/TRBV3-2|TRBD2
CASSLLAGGYNEQFF
TGTGCCAGCAGCCTCTTAGCGGGGGGGTACAATGAGCAGTTCTTC
>NA|TRBJ1-6|TRBV5-1|NA
CASSASQGFDNSPLHF
TGCGCCAGCAGCGCCTCACAGGGCTTCGATAATTCACCCCTCCACTTT
>NA|TRBJ1-1|TRBV7-9|NA
CAGSNSYMNTEAFF
TGTGCCGGCTCAAACAGCTACATGAACACTGAAGCTTTCTTT
>once|TRBJ1-2|TRBV19|TRBD1
CASSLPGQRSNYGYTF
TGTGCCAGTAGTCTTCCGGGACAGCGATCTAACTATGGCTACACCTTC
>NA|TRBJ1-2|TRBV5-8|TRBD1
CASSLGGQYGYTF
TGTGCCAGCAGCTTGGGGGGACAGTATGGCTACACCTTC
>NA|TRBJ1-1|TRBV5-1|TRBD1
CASSLAGQGIAYTEAFF
TGCGCCAGCAGCTTGGCGGGACAGGGGATTGCGTACACTGAAGCTTTCTTT
>NA|TRBJ1-5|TRBV2|TRBD1
CASSGQGRDQPQHF
TGTGCCAGCAGTGGACAGGGGCGCGATCAGCCCCAGCATTTT
>NA|TRBJ1-4|TRBV5-1|TRBD1
CASSLGQGRRKLFF
TGCGCCAGCAGCTTGGGACAGGGGCGCAGAAAACTGTTTTTT
>NA|TRBJ1-4|TRBV4-3|TRBD1
CASSQAHRGLDEKLFF
TGCGCCAGCAGCCAAGCCCACAGGGGGTTAGATGAAAAACTGTTTTTT
>NA|TRBJ1-4|TRBV7-8|TRBD1
CASSFSMPGQALKREKLFF
TGTGCCAGCAGCTTCTCGATGCCGGGACAGGCATTGAAGCGGGAAAAACTGTTTTTT
>once|TRBJ2-7|TRBV5-8|TRBD1
CASSFRDRVEQYF
TGTGCCAGCAGCTTCCGGGACAGGGTCGAGCAGTACTTC
>NA|TRBJ1-1|TRBV7-9|NA
CASSSGTRTMNTEAFF
TGTGCCAGCAGCTCGGGGACAAGGACCATGAACACTGAAGCTTTCTTT
>NA|TRBJ2-2|TRBV7-2|NA
CASCDRPTGELFF
TGTGCCAGCTGCGACAGGCCCACCGGGGAGCTGTTTTTT
>NA|TRBJ1-2|TRBV4-1|NA
CASSQGTNTDLLLF
TGCGCCAGCAGCCAAGGGACCAACACGGACTTACTTCTCTTC
>NA|TRBJ1-5|TRBV24-1|NA
CATSGGEYNQPQHF
TGTGCCACCAGTGGGGGAGAATACAATCAGCCCCAGCATTTT
>once|TRBJ1-1|TRBV9|NA
CASSAQISTEAFF
TGTGCCAGCAGCGCACAGATATCTACTGAAGCTTTCTTT
>NA|TRBJ1-1|TRBV4-1|NA
CASSQGQVVSTEAFF
TGCGCCAGCAGCCAAGGACAGGTTGTGAGCACTGAGGCTTTCTTT
>NA|TRBJ2-7|TRBV10-2|TRBD1
CASSGPTGTSYEQYF
TGCGCCAGCAGTGGACCGACAGGGACCTCCTACGAGCAGTACTTC
>NA|TRBJ2-2|TRBV9|TRBD2
CASSVASGGDTGELFF
TGTGCCAGCAGCGTAGCTAGCGGGGGTGACACCGGGGAGCTGTTTTTT
>once|TRBJ1-2|TRBV6-1|NA
CASSDGGNLGYTF
TGTGCCAGCAGTGATGGGGGCAATCTTGGCTACACCTTC
>NA|TRBJ2-7|TRBV4-1|TRBD2
CASSQEGLAGGSSYEQYF
TGCGCCAGCAGCCAAGAAGGCCTAGCGGGGGGGAGCTCCTACGAGCAGTACTTC
>NA|TRBJ2-5|TRBV3-1/TRBV3-2|TRBD1
CASSQYTGGGSETQYF
TGTGCCAGCAGCCAGTATACAGGGGGCGGCTCGGAGACCCAGTACTTC